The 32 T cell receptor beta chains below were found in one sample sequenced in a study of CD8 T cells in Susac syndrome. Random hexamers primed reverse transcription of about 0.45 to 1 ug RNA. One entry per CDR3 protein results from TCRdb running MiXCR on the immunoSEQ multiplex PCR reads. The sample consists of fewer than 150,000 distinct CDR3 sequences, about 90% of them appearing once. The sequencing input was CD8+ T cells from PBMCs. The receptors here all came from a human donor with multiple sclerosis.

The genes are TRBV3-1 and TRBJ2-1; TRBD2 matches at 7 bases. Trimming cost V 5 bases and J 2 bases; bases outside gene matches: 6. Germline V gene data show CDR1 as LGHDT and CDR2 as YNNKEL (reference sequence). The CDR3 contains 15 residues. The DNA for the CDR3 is TGTGCCAGCAGCAACGGCCTAGCGGCCTACAATGAGCAGTTCTTC. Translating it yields CASSNGLAAYNEQFF.

CDR3 amino acids: CASSPPPGLAGDNEQFF. CDR3 in DNA: TGTGCCAGCAGCCCACCCCCGGGACTAGCGGGTGATAATGAGCAGTTCTTC. The chain is built from TRBV3-1 and TRBJ2-1, with 12 bases identical to TRBD2. V shed 4 bases and J 7 bases; nucleotides not matched to a gene: 11. Germline CDR1 LGHDT, CDR2 YNNKEL (reference sequence). CDR3 length equals 17 residues.

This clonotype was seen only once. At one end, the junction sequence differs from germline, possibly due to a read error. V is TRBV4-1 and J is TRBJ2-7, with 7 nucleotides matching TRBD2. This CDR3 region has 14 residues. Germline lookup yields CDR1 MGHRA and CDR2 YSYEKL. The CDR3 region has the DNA TGCACCAGCAGCCAAGATACGGGAGGACCCGAGCAGTACTTC. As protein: CTSSQDTGGPEQYF.

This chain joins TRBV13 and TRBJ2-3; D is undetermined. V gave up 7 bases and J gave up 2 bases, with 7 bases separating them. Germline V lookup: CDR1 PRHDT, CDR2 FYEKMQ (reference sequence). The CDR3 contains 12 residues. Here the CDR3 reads CASNNFTDTQYF. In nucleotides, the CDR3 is TGTGCCAGCAACAACTTCACAGATACGCAGTATTTT.

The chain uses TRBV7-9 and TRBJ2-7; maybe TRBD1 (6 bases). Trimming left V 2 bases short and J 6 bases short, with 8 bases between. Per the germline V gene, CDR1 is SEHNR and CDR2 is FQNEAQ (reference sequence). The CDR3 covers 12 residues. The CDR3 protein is CASSLRTVEQYF. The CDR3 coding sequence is TGTGCCAGCAGCTTAAGGACAGTCGAGCAGTACTTC.

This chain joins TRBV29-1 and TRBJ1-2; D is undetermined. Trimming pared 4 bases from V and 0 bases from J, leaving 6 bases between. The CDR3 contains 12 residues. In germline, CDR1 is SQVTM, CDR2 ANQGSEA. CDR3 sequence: CSVVEPNYGYTF. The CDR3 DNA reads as TGCAGCGTTGTTGAACCTAACTATGGCTACACCTTC.

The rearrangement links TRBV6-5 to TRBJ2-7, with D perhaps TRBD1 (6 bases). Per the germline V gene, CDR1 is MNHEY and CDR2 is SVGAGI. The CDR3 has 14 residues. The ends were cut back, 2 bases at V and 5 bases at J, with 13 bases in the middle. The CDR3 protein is CASSYTEGHHEQYF. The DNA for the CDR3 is TGTGCCAGCAGTTACACCGAGGGACATCACGAGCAGTACTTC.

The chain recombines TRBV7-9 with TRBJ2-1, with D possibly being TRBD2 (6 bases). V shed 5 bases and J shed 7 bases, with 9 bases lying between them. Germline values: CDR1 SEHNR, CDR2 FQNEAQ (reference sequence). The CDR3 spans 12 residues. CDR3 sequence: CASSDRGNEQFF. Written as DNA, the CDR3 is TGTGCCAGCAGCGACCGGGGGAATGAGCAGTTCTTC.

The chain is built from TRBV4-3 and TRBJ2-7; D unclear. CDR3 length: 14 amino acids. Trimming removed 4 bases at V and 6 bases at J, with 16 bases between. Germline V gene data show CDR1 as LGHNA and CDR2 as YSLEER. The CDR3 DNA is TGCGCCAGCAGCCCAAACGCCCGAGGTCGCGAGCAGTACTTC. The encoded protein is CASSPNARGREQYF.

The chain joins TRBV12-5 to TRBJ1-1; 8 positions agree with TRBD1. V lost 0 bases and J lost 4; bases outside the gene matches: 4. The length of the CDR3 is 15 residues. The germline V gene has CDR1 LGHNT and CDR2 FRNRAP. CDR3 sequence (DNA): TGTGCTAGTGGTTTGGTAACAGGGGGGCCCACTGAAGCTTTCTTT. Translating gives CASGLVTGGPTEAFF.

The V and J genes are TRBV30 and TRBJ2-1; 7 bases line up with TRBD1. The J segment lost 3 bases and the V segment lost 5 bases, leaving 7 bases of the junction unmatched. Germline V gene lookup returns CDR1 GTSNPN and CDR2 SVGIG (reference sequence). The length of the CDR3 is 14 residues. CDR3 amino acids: CAWHTGVGYNEQFF. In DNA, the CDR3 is TGTGCCTGGCACACAGGGGTGGGCTACAATGAGCAGTTCTTC. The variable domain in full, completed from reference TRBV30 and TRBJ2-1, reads SQTIHQWPATLVQPVGSPLSLECTVEGTSNPNLYWYRQAAGRGLQLLFYSVGIGQISSEVPQNLSASRPQDRQFILSSKKLLLSDSGFYLCAWHTGVGYNEQFFGPGTRLTVL.

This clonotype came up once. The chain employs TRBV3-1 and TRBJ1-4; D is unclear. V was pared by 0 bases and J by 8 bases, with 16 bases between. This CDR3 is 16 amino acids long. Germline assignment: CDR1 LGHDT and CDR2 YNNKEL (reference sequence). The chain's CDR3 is CASSQDPGPLSEKLFF. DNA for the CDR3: TGTGCCAGCAGCCAAGATCCAGGACCCCTATCGGAAAAACTGTTTTTT. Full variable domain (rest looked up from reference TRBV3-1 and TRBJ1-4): DTAVSQTPKYLVTQMGNDKSIKCEQNLGHDTMYWYKQDSKKFLKIMFSYNNKELIINETVPNRFSPKSPDKAHLNLHINSLELGDSAVYFCASSQDPGPLSEKLFFGSGTQLSVL.

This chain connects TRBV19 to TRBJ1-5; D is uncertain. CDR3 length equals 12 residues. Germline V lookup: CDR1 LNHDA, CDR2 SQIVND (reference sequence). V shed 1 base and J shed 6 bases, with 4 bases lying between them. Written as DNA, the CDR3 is TGTGCCAGTAGTATAGGCGCTCAGCCCCAGCATTTT. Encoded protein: CASSIGAQPQHF.

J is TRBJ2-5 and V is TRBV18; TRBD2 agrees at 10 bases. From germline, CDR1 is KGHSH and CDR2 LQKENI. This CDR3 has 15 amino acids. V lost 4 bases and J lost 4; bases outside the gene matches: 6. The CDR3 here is CASSRAAGGRETQYF. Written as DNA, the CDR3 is TGTGCCAGCTCACGCGCAGCGGGAGGGAGAGAGACCCAGTACTTC.

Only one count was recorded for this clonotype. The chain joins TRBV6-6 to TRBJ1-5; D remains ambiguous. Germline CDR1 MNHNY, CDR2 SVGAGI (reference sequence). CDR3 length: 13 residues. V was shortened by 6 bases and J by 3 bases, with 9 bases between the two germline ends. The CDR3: CASSDGNNQPQHF. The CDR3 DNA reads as TGTGCCAGCAGCGACGGAAACAATCAGCCCCAGCATTTT.

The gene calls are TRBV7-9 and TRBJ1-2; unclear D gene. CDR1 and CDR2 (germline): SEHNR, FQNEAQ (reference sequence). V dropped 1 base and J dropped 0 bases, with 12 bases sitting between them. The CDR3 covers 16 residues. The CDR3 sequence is CASSLDGSPANYGYTF. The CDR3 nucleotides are TGTGCCAGCAGCTTAGATGGTTCTCCAGCTAACTATGGCTACACCTTC.

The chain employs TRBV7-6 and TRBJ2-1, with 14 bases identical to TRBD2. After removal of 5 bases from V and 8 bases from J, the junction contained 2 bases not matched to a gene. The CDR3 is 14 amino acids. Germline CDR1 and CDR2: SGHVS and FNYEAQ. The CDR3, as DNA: TGTGCCAGCAGCCAGGGACTAGCGGGAGATGAGCAGTTCTTC. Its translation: CASSQGLAGDEQFF.

The CDR3 reads CASSQGLARTGELFF. The CDR3 bases are TGCGCCAGCAGCCAAGGGCTAGCGAGGACCGGGGAGCTGTTTTTT. The chain joins TRBV4-3 to TRBJ2-2, with D possibly matching TRBD2 (6 bases). Trimming shortened V by 1 base and J by 5 bases, and 11 bases separated the two germline ends. The CDR3 sequence is 15 residues long. Germline lookup yields CDR1 LGHNA and CDR2 YSLEER.

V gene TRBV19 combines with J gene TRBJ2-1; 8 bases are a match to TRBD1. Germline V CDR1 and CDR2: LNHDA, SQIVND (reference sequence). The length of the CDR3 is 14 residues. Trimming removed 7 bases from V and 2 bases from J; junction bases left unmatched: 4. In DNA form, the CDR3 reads TGTGCCAGTATAGCAGGGGGCCCCTACAATGAGCAGTTCTTC. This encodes CASIAGGPYNEQFF.

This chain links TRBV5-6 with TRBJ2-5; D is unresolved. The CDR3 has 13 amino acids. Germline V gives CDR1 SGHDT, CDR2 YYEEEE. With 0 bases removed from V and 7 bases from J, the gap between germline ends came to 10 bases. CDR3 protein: CASSLAVSVTQYF. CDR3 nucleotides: TGTGCCAGCAGCTTGGCTGTTTCAGTGACCCAGTACTTC.

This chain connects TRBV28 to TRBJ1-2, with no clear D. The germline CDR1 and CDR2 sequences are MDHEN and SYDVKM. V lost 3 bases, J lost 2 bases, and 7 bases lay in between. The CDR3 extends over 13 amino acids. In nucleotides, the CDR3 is TGTGCCAGCAGTTTGGTCACCAACTATGGCTACACCTTC. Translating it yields CASSLVTNYGYTF.

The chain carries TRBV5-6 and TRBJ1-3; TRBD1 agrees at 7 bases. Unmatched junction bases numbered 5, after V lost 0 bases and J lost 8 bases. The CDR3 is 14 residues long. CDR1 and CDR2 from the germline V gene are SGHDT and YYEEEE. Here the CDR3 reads CASSLGGQTHTIYF. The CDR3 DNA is TGTGCCAGCAGCTTGGGGGGACAGACCCACACCATATATTTT.

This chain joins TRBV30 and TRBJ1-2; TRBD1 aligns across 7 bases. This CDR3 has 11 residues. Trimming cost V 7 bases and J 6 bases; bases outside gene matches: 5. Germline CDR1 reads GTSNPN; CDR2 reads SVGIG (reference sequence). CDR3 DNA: TGTGCCTCGACAGGGAACGATGGCTACACCTTC. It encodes CASTGNDGYTF.

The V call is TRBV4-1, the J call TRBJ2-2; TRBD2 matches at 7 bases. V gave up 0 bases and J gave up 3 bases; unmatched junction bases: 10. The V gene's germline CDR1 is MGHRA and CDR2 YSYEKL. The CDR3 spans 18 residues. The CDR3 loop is CASSQDWGGSEDTGELFF. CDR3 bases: TGCGCCAGCAGCCAAGACTGGGGCGGGAGTGAGGACACCGGGGAGCTGTTTTTT.

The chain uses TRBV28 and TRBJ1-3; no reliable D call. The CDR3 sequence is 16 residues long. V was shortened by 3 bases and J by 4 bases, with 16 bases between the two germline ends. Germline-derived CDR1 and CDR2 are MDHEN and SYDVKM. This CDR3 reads CASSLFLRPMGNTIYF. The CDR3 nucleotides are TGTGCCAGCAGTTTGTTCCTCCGTCCTATGGGAAACACCATATATTTT.

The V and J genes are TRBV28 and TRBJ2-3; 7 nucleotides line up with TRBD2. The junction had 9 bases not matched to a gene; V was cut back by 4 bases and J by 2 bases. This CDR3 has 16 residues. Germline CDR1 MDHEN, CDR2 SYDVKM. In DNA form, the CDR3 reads TGTGCCAGCAGTTATGTGCGTCTAGCGGTCACAGATACGCAGTATTTT. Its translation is CASSYVRLAVTDTQYF.

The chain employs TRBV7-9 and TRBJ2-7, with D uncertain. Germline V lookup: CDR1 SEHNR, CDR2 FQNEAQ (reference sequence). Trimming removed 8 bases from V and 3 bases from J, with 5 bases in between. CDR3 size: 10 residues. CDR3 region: CASGVYEQYF. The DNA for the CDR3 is TGTGCCAGCGGGGTCTACGAGCAGTACTTC. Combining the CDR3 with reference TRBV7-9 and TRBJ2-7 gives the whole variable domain DTGVSQNPRHKITKRGQNVTFRCDPISEHNRLYWYRQTLGQGPEFLTYFQNEAQLEKSRLLSDRFSAERPKGSFSTLEIQRTEQGDSAMYLCASGVYEQYFGPGTRLTVT.

CDR3 sequence reads: CASSKEGHLNTEAFF. The CDR3, as DNA: TGTGCCAGTAGTAAGGAGGGACATTTGAACACTGAAGCTTTCTTT. The V gene is TRBV19, the J gene TRBJ1-1, with D perhaps TRBD1 (6 bases). This CDR3 comprises 15 residues. Trimming removed 4 bases from V and 0 bases from J, with 12 bases in between. Germline lookup yields CDR1 LNHDA and CDR2 SQIVND (reference sequence).

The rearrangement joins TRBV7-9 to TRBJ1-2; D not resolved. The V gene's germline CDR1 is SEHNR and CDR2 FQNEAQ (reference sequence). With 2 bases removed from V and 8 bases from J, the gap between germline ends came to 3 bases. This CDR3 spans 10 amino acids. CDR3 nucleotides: TGTGCCAGCAGCTTACTGGGCTACACCTTC. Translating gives CASSLLGYTF.

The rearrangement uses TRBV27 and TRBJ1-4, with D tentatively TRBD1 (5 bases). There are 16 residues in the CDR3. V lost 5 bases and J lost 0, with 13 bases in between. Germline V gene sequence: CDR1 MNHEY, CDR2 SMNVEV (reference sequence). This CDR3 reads CASSPLRGATNEKLFF. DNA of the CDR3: TGTGCCAGCAGTCCTCTTAGGGGCGCAACTAATGAAAAACTGTTTTTT.

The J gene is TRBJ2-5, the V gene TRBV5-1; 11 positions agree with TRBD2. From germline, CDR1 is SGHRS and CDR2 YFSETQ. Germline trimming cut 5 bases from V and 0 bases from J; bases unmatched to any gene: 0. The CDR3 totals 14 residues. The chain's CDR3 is CASRTSGDQETQYF. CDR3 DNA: TGCGCCAGCAGGACTAGCGGGGACCAAGAGACCCAGTACTTC. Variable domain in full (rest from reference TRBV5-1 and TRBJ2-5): KAGVTQTPRYLIKTRGQQVTLSCSPISGHRSVSWYQQTPGQGLQFLFEYFSETQRNKGNFPGRFSGRQFSNSRSEMNVSTLELGDSALYLCASRTSGDQETQYFGPGTRLLVL.

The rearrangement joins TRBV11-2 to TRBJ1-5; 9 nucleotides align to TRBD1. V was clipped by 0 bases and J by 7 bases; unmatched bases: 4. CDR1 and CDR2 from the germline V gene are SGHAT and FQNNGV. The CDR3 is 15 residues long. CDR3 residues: CASSLDGTGNQPQHF. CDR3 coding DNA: TGTGCCAGCAGCTTAGATGGGACAGGGAACCAGCCCCAGCATTTT.